Described below is a single T cell receptor (beta chain) sequence and its context. This clone was seen only a few times. What antigen it recognizes has not been identified. Per-nucleotide qualities are absent, and no much larger clonotype sits a single base away. The receptor library was made with the immunoSEQ multiplex PCR assay. The published analysis was carried out like this. A statistical classification framework was built for diagnosing cytomegalovirus status from the catalog of TCR beta chain sequences. The immuneACCESS repertoire file appears here via TCRdb, limited to in-frame rearrangements. These files lack a portion of the clones; in checked studies, under half of the deficit traces to unresolved V genes, and the cause of the others is not known. From that table come the V and J calls and clone size; the DNA was used to work out D and trimming. The sample includes almost 200,000 clones, with around 80% observed a single time. 1% to 1.5% of the sample comes from the top ten.

The data belong to a study of cytomegalovirus exposure and HLA in healthy donors (TCRdb year 2017). About the study as a whole: A later analysis indicated that the 130 or so validation repertoires were generated on the platform also employed for the 720 or so repertoires of the first cohort. The study aimed to test whether cataloging public T cell receptors could reveal signatures of past pathogen exposure. High-throughput TCR immunosequencing, statistical association of individual TCRs with disease status, and machine learning were combined to predict cytomegalovirus infection status. In addition to the first cohort of 666 subjects, a separate validation cohort of 130 or so different subjects was used. Here is what the overall study found, with its caveats: A later analysis found that TCRs clustered in the first cohort also tended to co-occur in the 130 or so validation repertoires, with 94% of cluster scores above 0. In vitro tests confirmed that three of the cytomegalovirus-associated TCR beta chains recognize cytomegalovirus antigens. Cytomegalovirus status was reported to be diagnosed by the classifier with high specificity and sensitivity in both the original and validation cohorts. According to the authors, the approach could potentially be generalized to other disease states and immunological phenotypes. Most TCR sequences were observed very rarely across donors, whereas some public TCRs were present in many individuals. A total of fewer than 200 TCR beta chains were listed by the study as associated with cytomegalovirus. All 120 or so repertoires were used to score co-occurrence in the validation cohort in a later analysis, because that analysis had no HLA typing for the cohort.

The donors belonged to the validation cohort of around 120 subjects, which was separate from the roughly 670-subject first cohort. V and J are trimmed by 6 bases and 2 bases, and the gene matches miss 12 bases of the junction. The CDR3 runs 16 residues from the cysteine to the phenylalanine. Just the 48-base CDR3 DNA is kept, in frame starting at base 1. The germline V gene sets CDR1 to KGHSH and CDR2 to LQKENI. This TCR was recovered from a woman in her twenties or thirties in good health and CMV-seronegative. The receptor chain draws on TRBV18 and TRBJ2-7; 8 central nucleotides agree with TRBD2. Specimen: PBMCs. The CDR3 region: CASSLKNGLAAYEQYF. The DNA sequence is TGTGCCAGCTCCCTAAAGAACGGACTAGCCGCCTACGAGCAGTACTTC.